This T cell receptor (beta chain) was recorded in a study of T cells after yellow fever vaccination. Study observations and caveats: In FACS-sorted repertoires, abundant clonotypes from the bulk population could appear as contaminants. Overall, a small share of clonotypes was seen in both CD4 and CD8 compartments. In post-booster samples, most primary-vaccination clones reappeared (about 95% CD4, over 70% CD8).

The authors made TCR cDNA by 5'RACE template switching, adding a universal primer site and UMIs. From the 5' RACE reads, TCRdb called clonotypes with MiXCR, one entry per CDR3 protein. The sample records 400,000 to 650,000 distinct CDR3 sequences, just over 20% being singletons. Notes on this clonotype: Antigen specificity is unknown.

The CDR3 spans 14 residues. Germline V gene sequence: CDR1 MNHNS, CDR2 SASEGT. Trimming removed 5 bases at V and 6 bases at J, with 13 bases between. The sample was PBMCs, taken about 20 days after the first yellow fever vaccination. The gene calls are TRBV6-1 and TRBJ2-2; D is uncertain. The sequence derives from a man younger than 35 who received the YFV17D yellow fever vaccine. The CDR3 DNA sequence: TGTGCCAGCAGTCCCCATGGTACAGCCGGGGAGCTGTTTTTT. Protein sequence: CASSPHGTAGELFF.